One and the same sample provided the 28 T cell receptor beta chains below, sequenced in a study of Graves' ophthalmopathy and Graves' hyperthyroidism. The TCR beta CDR3 regions underwent amplification from RNA transcripts. First-round RT-PCR employed HTBI primers, with a second-round multiplex PCR after it. MiXCR was run by TCRdb on the multiplex PCR reads, yielding one entry per CDR3 protein. The repertoire holds hundreds of thousands of distinct CDR3 sequences, with 22% as singletons. Specimen: peripheral blood. All receptors come from a woman aged 18-35 years with stable Graves' hyperthyroidism. Some clones in this sample may be carry-over from other donors' samples.

This clonotype was recorded at least ten times. The genes are TRBV6-5 and TRBJ1-5; D call uncertain. This CDR3 has 14 amino acids. Trimming removed 9 bases at V and 3 bases at J, with 15 bases between. Germline loops: CDR1 MNHEY, CDR2 SVGAGI. The CDR3 sequence: CASCRSVFNQPQHF. The DNA for the CDR3 is TGTGCCAGTTGTAGGTCAGTCTTCAATCAGCCCCAGCATTTT.

This clonotype was recorded at least ten times. V is TRBV5-1 and J is TRBJ1-1; 7 bases match TRBD1. The CDR3 length is 16 residues. J gave up 4 bases and V 4 bases, and 13 bases lay outside the gene matches. The germline CDR1 and CDR2 sequences are SGHRS and YFSETQ. CDR3 in DNA: TGCGCCAGCAGCCGCACGACAGACAGGGCCTTCACTGAAGCTTTCTTT. This translates into CASSRTTDRAFTEAFF.

At least ten counts were recorded for this clonotype. CDR3 bases: TGTGCCAGCAGCTTTCTGGGACAGGACTACGAGCAGTACTTC. It is translated as CASSFLGQDYEQYF. The V call is TRBV11-3, the J call TRBJ2-7, with 8 positions matching TRBD1. CDR3 length equals 14 residues. Looked up from germline, CDR1 is SGHNT and CDR2 is YENEEA. The trim removed 3 bases at V and 3 bases at J, leaving 4 bases unmatched.

V is TRBV28 and J is TRBJ2-7; 7 positions match TRBD2. Germline V CDR1 and CDR2: MDHEN, SYDVKM. With V trimmed by 2 bases and J by 3 bases, 7 bases remained unmatched. The CDR3 runs to 15 residues. The DNA for the CDR3 is TGTGCCAGCAGTTTAACGGGACTACCACACTACGAGCAGTACTTC. This sequence encodes CASSLTGLPHYEQYF.

Many counts were recorded for this clonotype. V usage is TRBV19 and J usage is TRBJ2-7; D gene ambiguous. With 9 bases removed from V and 1 base from J, the gap between germline ends came to 13 bases. The CDR3 runs 13 residues. Germline CDR1 and CDR2: LNHDA and SQIVND (reference sequence). Written as DNA, the CDR3 is TGTGCCAGCGCTTATGGGGTTTCCTACGAGCAGTACTTC. Its protein product is CASAYGVSYEQYF.

In its sample, this clonotype was seen many times. V is TRBV20-1 and J is TRBJ2-7, with TRBD2 matching 12 bases. The germline CDR1 and CDR2 sequences are DFQATT and SNEGSKA (reference sequence). CDR3 length equals 16 residues. The trim removed 0 bases at V and 2 bases at J, leaving 5 bases unmatched. The CDR3 here is CSARDPRTSGAYEQYF. The CDR3 DNA is TGCAGTGCTAGAGATCCCCGGACTAGCGGGGCCTACGAGCAGTACTTC.

This clonotype occurred many times. This chain joins TRBV5-5 and TRBJ2-7; 7 bases align to TRBD2. Trimming cost V 4 bases and J 5 bases; bases outside gene matches: 9. The germline V gene encodes CDR1 SGHKS and CDR2 YYEKEE (reference sequence). The CDR3 runs 14 residues. The CDR3 protein is CASSNEGGPNEQYF. The DNA for the CDR3 is TGTGCCAGCAGCAATGAGGGAGGGCCTAACGAGCAGTACTTC. The full variable domain, with the rest looked up from reference TRBV5-5 and TRBJ2-7, is DAGVTQSPTHLIKTRGQQVTLRCSPISGHKSVSWYQQVLGQGPQFIFQYYEKEERGRGNFPDRFSARQFPNYSSELNVNALLLGDSALYLCASSNEGGPNEQYFGPGTRLTVT.

In this sample, this clonotype turned up many times. The chain carries TRBV6-2 or TRBV6-3 and TRBJ1-3; D unresolved. Trimming removed 7 bases at V and 3 bases at J, with 13 bases between. This CDR3 has 14 residues. Germline loops: CDR1 MNHEY, CDR2 SVGEGT. CDR3 in DNA: TGTGCCAGCACCATAACGGTCTTTGGAAACACCATATATTTT. Amino acids: CASTITVFGNTIYF.

This clonotype came up many times. One end of the junction fails to match germline, which may point to a read error. The chain links TRBV11-1 to TRBJ2-5; 9 bases are shared with TRBD2. Germline V gene data show CDR1 as SGHAT and CDR2 as FQDESV (reference sequence). This CDR3 contains 11 residues. CDR3: CASSVAGAQYF. The CDR3, as DNA: TGTGCCAGCAGCGTAGCGGGAGCCCAGTACTTC.

The genes are TRBV20-1 and TRBJ1-2, with 9 bases that match TRBD1. Germline V gene sequence: CDR1 DFQATT, CDR2 SNEGSKA (reference sequence). The junction had 13 bases not matched to a gene; V was cut back by 6 bases and J by 5 bases. CDR3 size: 15 residues. CDR3: CSALPGQGLIYGYTF. The CDR3 DNA reads TGCAGTGCCCTCCCGGGACAGGGATTGATTTATGGCTACACCTTC.

For this clonotype: Germline and junction disagree at one end, which may indicate a read error. This chain connects TRBV29-1 to TRBJ2-4; the D gene is possibly TRBD2 (6 bases). Germline CDR1 SQVTM, CDR2 ANQGSEA. This CDR3 has 19 amino acids. The CDR3 bases are TGCAGCGTTGAAGATTGGACGGGGGTAGATTCGTCAGCCAAAAACATTAAGTACTTC. Translation: CSVEDWTGVDSSAKNIKYF. The full variable domain, rest sourced from reference TRBV29-1 and TRBJ2-4, is SAVISQKPSRDICQRGTSLTIQCQVDSQVTMMFWYRQQPGQSLTLIATANQGSEATYESGFVIDKFPISRPNLTFSTLTVSNMSPEDSSIYLCSVEDWTGVDSSAKNIKYFGAGTRLSVL.

This clonotype was seen at least ten times. V and J are TRBV10-3 and TRBJ1-2, with a weak D call TRBD1 (6 bases). Between the trimmed V and J ends, which lost 0 bases and 6 bases, there was a span of 8 bases. CDR1 ENHRY and CDR2 SYGVKD come from the germline V gene. The CDR3 extends over 13 amino acids. CDR3 sequence: CAISESQGNGYTF. Written as DNA, the CDR3 is TGTGCCATCAGTGAGTCCCAGGGGAATGGCTACACCTTC.

The sample holds many counts of this clonotype. The chain links TRBV19 to TRBJ2-7; 10 bases agree with TRBD1. In germline, CDR1 is LNHDA, CDR2 SQIVND (reference sequence). Trimming cost V 4 bases and J 2 bases; bases outside gene matches: 8. The CDR3 extends over 16 amino acids. CDR3 DNA: TGTGCCAGTAGTAATCCTCGACAGGGGGCCGCCTACGAGCAGTACTTC. Its translation is CASSNPRQGAAYEQYF.

The rearrangement uses TRBV4-1 and TRBJ2-7, with D perhaps matching TRBD1 (6 bases). V lost 2 bases, J lost 5 bases, and 16 bases lay in between. Germline V gene sequence: CDR1 MGHRA, CDR2 YSYEKL. The CDR3 spans 15 residues. As DNA, the CDR3 is TGCGCCAGCAGCCAATATCACAGGGATGAGGACGAGCAGTACTTC. The encoded protein is CASSQYHRDEDEQYF.

The V and J genes are TRBV12-3 or TRBV12-4 and TRBJ1-1, with D unclear. The CDR3 sequence is 13 residues long. V was clipped by 6 bases and J by 1 base, with 9 bases between them. The CDR3 region is CASSGNWNTEAFF. The CDR3, as DNA: TGTGCCAGCAGCGGGAACTGGAACACTGAAGCTTTCTTT.

The gene calls are TRBV6-4 and TRBJ2-2; no firm D call. CDR3 length: 12 residues. Germline V CDR1 and CDR2: MRHNA, SNTAGT. V dropped 0 bases and J dropped 6 bases, with 2 bases sitting between them. CDR3: CASSDSAGELFF. The CDR3 DNA sequence: TGTGCCAGCAGTGACTCGGCCGGGGAGCTGTTTTTT.

In this sample, this clonotype turned up many times. The chain joins TRBV28 to TRBJ1-2, with 10 positions matching TRBD1. The CDR3 spans 16 residues. The trim removed 10 bases at V and 0 bases at J, leaving 11 bases unmatched. CDR1 is MDHEN, CDR2 SYDVKM, per germline. The CDR3 reads CATWNDRGLPNYGYTF. The CDR3 region has the DNA TGTGCCACCTGGAACGACAGGGGGCTGCCTAACTATGGCTACACCTTC.

The chain has TRBV30 and TRBJ2-7, with 10 bases matching TRBD2. The CDR3 loop spans 13 amino acids. The V gene's germline CDR1 is GTSNPN and CDR2 SVGIG (reference sequence). Trimming cost V 7 bases and J 7 bases; bases outside gene matches: 10. The chain's CDR3 is CASSGRAPREQYF. CDR3 coding DNA: TGTGCCTCAAGCGGGAGGGCCCCTCGGGAGCAGTACTTC.

The chain recombines TRBV19 with TRBJ1-1; D is uncertain. The V gene's germline CDR1 is LNHDA and CDR2 SQIVND (reference sequence). The V end lost 5 bases, the J end lost 4 bases, and 11 bases lay between the germline ends. The CDR3 length is 13 residues. This chain's CDR3 is CASSEVPFTEAFF. CDR3 nucleotides: TGTGCCAGTAGTGAAGTTCCCTTCACTGAAGCTTTCTTT.

Regarding this clonotype: A read error may produce the germline difference seen at one junction end. The J gene is TRBJ1-2, the V gene TRBV12-3 or TRBV12-4; 8 nucleotides align to TRBD1. The CDR3 has 11 amino acids. CDR3 region: CVSSRGRGYTF. The CDR3, as DNA: TGTGTCAGCAGCAGGGGGCGCGGCTACACCTTC.

This rearrangement joins TRBV3-1 to TRBJ1-2; D not resolved. Trimming removed 5 bases at V and 4 bases at J, with 5 bases between. CDR1 LGHDT and CDR2 YNNKEL come from the germline V gene (reference sequence). The CDR3 has 11 amino acids. The CDR3 region has the DNA TGTGCCAGCAGCTATATCTATGGCTACACCTTC. Translating gives CASSYIYGYTF.

This clonotype has a handful of counts. This chain uses TRBV3-1 with TRBJ1-1; tentative D call: TRBD1 (5 bases). This CDR3 has 12 residues. The germline V and J ends were trimmed by 7 bases and 7 bases, with 13 bases remaining between them. CDR1 is LGHDT, CDR2 YNNKEL, per germline (reference sequence). CDR3 in amino acids: CASTRGWGEAFF. DNA of the CDR3: TGTGCCAGCACGAGGGGCTGGGGTGAAGCTTTCTTT.

The gene calls are TRBV12-3 or TRBV12-4 and TRBJ1-6; D gene unclear. V lost 7 bases, J lost 10 bases, and 14 bases lay in between. The length of the CDR3 is 13 residues. CDR3 coding DNA: TGTGCCAGCAAAATCTGGGATGACTCACCCCTCCACTTT. It translates to CASKIWDDSPLHF.

V and J are TRBV5-1 and TRBJ2-5; D gene ambiguous. The V end was cut by 1 base, the J end by 5 bases, with 6 bases between. The CDR3 has 12 residues. Germline V lookup: CDR1 SGHRS, CDR2 YFSETQ. The CDR3: CASSLMMETQYF. The CDR3 DNA reads TGCGCCAGCAGCTTGATGATGGAGACCCAGTACTTC.

The chain carries TRBV4-1 and TRBJ1-1, with TRBD1 identical over 8 bases. There are 16 residues in the CDR3. In germline, CDR1 is MGHRA, CDR2 YSYEKL. V lost 0 bases to trimming and J lost 4 bases; unmatched junction nucleotides: 7. CDR3 protein: CASSQERTGRSTEAFF. CDR3 bases: TGCGCCAGCAGCCAAGAAAGGACAGGGAGGAGCACTGAAGCTTTCTTT.

This clonotype came up many times. This chain uses TRBV5-1 with TRBJ2-7; D possibly corresponds to TRBD2 (6 bases). V gave up 3 bases and J gave up 2 bases, with 12 bases separating them. The CDR3 runs to 14 residues. Germline loops: CDR1 SGHRS, CDR2 YFSETQ. The CDR3 region has the DNA TGCGCCAGCAGCTGGAGGGACGGAGCCTACGAGCAGTACTTC. Encoded protein: CASSWRDGAYEQYF.

CDR3 loop: CASSEELAGRDTQYF. In DNA, the CDR3 is TGTGCCAGCAGTGAAGAACTAGCGGGGCGGGATACGCAGTATTTT. The chain employs TRBV2 and TRBJ2-3; TRBD2 agrees at 10 bases. The CDR3 totals 15 residues. Germline CDR1 reads SNHLY; CDR2 reads FYNNEI. Trimming cost V 1 base and J 6 bases; bases outside gene matches: 4.

The chain recombines TRBV7-2 with TRBJ2-2; tentatively, D is TRBD1 (6 bases). CDR1 SGHTA and CDR2 FQGNSA come from the germline V gene. CDR3 length: 15 residues. Deletions cut 5 bases from V and 1 base from J, with 11 bases between. The CDR3 nucleotides read TGTGCCAGCAGCCGACAGGCCTTGAACACCGGGGAGCTGTTTTTT. Translated: CASSRQALNTGELFF.